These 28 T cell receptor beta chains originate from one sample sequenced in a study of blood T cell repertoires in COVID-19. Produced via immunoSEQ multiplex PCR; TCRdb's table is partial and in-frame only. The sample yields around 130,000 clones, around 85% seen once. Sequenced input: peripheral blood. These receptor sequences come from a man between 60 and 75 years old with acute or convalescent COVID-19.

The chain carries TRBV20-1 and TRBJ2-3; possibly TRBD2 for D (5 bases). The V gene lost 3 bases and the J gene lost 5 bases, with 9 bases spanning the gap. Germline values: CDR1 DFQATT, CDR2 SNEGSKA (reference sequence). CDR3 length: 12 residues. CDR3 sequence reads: CSASKGGDTQYF. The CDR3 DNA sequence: TGCAGTGCTAGTAAAGGAGGAGATACGCAGTATTTT.

The CDR3 nucleotides read TGTGCCAGCAGCCAAGATCAGGGCGGAGAGACCCAGTACTTC. Protein product: CASSQDQGGETQYF. The chain has TRBV3-1 (or the pseudogene TRBV3-2) and TRBJ2-5; a weak D match, TRBD1 (5 bases). The germline CDR1 and CDR2 sequences are LGHDT and YNNKEL (reference sequence). The CDR3 runs 14 residues. Between the trimmed V and J ends, which lost 0 bases and 4 bases, there was a span of 9 bases.

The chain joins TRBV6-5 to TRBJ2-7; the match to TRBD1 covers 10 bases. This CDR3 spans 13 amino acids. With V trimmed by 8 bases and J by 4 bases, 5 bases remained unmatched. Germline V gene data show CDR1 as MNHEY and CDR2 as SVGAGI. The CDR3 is CASRDRGRYEQYF. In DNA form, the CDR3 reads TGTGCCAGCCGGGACAGGGGAAGGTACGAGCAGTACTTC.

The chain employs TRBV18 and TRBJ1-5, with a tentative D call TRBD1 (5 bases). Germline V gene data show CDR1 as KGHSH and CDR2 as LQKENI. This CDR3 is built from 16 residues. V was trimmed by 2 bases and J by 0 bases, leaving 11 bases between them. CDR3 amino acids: CASSPIPTASNQPQHF. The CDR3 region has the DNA TGTGCCAGCTCACCAATTCCGACAGCTAGCAATCAGCCCCAGCATTTT.

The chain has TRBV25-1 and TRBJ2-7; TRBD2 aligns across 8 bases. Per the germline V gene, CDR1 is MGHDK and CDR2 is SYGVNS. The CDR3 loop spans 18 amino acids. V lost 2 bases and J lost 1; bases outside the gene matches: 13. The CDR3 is CASSERRASGPTSYEQYF. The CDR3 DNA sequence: TGTGCCAGCAGTGAAAGGCGGGCTAGCGGGCCGACTTCCTACGAGCAGTACTTC.

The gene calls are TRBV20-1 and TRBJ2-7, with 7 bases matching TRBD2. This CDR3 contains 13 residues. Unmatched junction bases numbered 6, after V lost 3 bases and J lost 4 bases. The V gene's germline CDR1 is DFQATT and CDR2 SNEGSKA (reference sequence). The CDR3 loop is CSASLSGLYEQYF. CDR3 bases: TGCAGTGCTAGTCTTAGCGGGCTTTACGAGCAGTACTTC.

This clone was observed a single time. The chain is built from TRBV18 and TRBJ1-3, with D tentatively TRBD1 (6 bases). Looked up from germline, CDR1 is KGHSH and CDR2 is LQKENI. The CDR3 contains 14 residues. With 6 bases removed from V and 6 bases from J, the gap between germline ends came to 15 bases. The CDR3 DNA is TGTGCCAGCTCCCCCCAACAGGGAGAAAACACCATATATTTT. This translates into CASSPQQGENTIYF.

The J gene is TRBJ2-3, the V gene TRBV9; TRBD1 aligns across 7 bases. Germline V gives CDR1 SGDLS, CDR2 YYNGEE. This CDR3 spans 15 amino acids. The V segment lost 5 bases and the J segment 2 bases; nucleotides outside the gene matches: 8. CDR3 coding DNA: TGTGCCAGCAGGAACCGGGACAGCCTCACAGATACGCAGTATTTT. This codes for CASRNRDSLTDTQYF.

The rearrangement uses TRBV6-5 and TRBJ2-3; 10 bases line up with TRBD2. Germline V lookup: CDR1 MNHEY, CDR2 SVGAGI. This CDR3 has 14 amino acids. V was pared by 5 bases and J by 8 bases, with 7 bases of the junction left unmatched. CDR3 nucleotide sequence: TGTGCCAGCAGTCGGCTAGCGGGAGTGGCTACGCAGTATTTT. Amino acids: CASSRLAGVATQYF.

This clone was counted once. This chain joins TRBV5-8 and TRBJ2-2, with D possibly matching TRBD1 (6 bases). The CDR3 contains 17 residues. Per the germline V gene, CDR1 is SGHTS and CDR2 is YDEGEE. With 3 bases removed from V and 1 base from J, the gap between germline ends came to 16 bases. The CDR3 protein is CASSWTALKGNTGELFF. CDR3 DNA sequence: TGTGCCAGCAGCTGGACAGCTCTGAAAGGGAACACCGGGGAGCTGTTTTTT.

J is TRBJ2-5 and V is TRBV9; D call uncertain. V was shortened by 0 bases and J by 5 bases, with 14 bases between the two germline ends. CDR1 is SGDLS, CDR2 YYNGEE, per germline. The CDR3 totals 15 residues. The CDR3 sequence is CASSVVEGLRETQYF. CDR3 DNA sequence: TGTGCCAGCAGCGTAGTGGAAGGCTTGCGGGAGACCCAGTACTTC.

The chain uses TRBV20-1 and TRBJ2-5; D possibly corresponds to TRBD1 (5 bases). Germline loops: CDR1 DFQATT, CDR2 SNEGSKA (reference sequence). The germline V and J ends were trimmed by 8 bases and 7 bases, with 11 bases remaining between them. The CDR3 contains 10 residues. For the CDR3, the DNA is TGCAGTACCAGCAGGGTGACCCAGTACTTC. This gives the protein CSTSRVTQYF.

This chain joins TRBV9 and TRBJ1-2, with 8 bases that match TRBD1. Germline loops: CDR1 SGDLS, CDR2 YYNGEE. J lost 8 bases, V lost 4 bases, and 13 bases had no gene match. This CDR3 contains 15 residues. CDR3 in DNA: TGTGCCAGCAGCACACAGGACAGGGTCGTTGGGGGCTACACCTTC. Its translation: CASSTQDRVVGGYTF.

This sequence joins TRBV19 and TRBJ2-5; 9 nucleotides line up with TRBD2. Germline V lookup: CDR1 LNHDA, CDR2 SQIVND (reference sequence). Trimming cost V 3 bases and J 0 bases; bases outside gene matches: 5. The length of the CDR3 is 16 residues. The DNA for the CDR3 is TGTGCCAGTAGTATCATAGCGGGAGCGTACCAAGAGACCCAGTACTTC. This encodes CASSIIAGAYQETQYF.

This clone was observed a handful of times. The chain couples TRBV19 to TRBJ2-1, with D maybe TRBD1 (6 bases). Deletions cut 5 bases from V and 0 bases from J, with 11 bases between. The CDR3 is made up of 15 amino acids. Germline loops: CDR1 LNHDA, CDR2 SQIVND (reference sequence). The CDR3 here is CASSPQGNSYNEQFF. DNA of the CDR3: TGTGCCAGTAGTCCCCAGGGGAACTCCTACAATGAGCAGTTCTTC. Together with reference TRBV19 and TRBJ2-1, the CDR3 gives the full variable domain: DGGITQSPKYLFRKEGQNVTLSCEQNLNHDAMYWYRQDPGQGLRLIYYSQIVNDFQKGDIAEGYSVSREKKESFPLTVTSAQKNPTAFYLCASSPQGNSYNEQFFGPGTRLTVL.

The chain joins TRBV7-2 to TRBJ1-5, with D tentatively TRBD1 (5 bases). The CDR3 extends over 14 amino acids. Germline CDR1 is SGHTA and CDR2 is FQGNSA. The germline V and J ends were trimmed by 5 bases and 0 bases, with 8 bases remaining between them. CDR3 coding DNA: TGTGCCAGCAGCCTAGACAGTAGCAATCAGCCCCAGCATTTT. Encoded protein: CASSLDSSNQPQHF.

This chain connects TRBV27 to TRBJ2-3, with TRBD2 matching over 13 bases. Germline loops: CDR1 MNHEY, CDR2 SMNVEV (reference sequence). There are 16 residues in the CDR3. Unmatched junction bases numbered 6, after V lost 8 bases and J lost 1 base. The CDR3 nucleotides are TGTGCCAGCCATCGGACTAGCGGGAGAGGCACAGATACGCAGTATTTT. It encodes CASHRTSGRGTDTQYF.

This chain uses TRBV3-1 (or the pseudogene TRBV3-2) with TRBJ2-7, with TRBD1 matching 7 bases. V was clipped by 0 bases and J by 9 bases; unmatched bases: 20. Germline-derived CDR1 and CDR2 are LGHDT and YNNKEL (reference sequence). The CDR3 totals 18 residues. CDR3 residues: CASSQERRQGTQYVGQYF. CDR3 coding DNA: TGTGCCAGCAGCCAAGAGAGGCGACAGGGAACCCAGTACGTTGGGCAGTACTTC.

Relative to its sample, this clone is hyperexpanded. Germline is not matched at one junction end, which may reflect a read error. The CDR3 protein is CASSHSDRGREKLFF. CDR3 bases: TGTGCCAGCAGTCACTCTGACAGGGGAAGAGAAAAACTGTTTTTT. The V gene is TRBV6-6, the J gene TRBJ1-4, with 8 nucleotides matching TRBD1. This CDR3 is 15 amino acids long. Germline values: CDR1 MNHNY, CDR2 SVGAGI (reference sequence).

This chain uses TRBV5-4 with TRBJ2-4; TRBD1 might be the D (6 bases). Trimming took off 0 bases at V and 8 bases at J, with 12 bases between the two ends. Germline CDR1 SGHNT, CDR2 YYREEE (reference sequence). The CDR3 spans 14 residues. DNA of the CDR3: TGTGCCAGCAGCTTGGGTCGACAGGTTGACATTCAGTACTTC. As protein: CASSLGRQVDIQYF.

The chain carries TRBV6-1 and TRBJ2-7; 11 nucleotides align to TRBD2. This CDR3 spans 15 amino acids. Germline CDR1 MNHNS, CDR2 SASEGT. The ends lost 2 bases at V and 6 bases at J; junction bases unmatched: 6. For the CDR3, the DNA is TGTGCCAGCAGTGAATTTACTAGCGGGAGAAGCGAGCAGTACTTC. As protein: CASSEFTSGRSEQYF.

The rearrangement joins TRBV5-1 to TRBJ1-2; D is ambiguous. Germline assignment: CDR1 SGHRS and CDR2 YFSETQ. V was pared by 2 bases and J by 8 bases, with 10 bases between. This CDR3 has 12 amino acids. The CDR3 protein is CASSFYNGGYTF. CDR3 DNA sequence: TGCGCCAGCAGCTTCTACAACGGGGGCTACACCTTC.

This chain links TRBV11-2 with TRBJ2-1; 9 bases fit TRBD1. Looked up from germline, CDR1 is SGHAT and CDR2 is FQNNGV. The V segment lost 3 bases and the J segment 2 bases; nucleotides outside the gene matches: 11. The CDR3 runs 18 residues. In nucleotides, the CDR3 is TGTGCCAGCAGCTTGGCTCCGCCGGGGACAGGGACCTACAATGAGCAGTTCTTC. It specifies CASSLAPPGTGTYNEQFF.

The CDR3 protein is CASSAPSGRVAGELFF. The CDR3 DNA reads as TGTGCCAGCAGTGCGCCGAGCGGGAGAGTCGCCGGGGAGCTGTTTTTT. The chain links TRBV6-2 or TRBV6-3 to TRBJ2-2, with TRBD2 matching 8 bases. Germline V gene data show CDR1 as MNHEY and CDR2 as SVGEGT. The ends lost 5 bases at V and 6 bases at J; junction bases unmatched: 11. This CDR3 comprises 16 residues.

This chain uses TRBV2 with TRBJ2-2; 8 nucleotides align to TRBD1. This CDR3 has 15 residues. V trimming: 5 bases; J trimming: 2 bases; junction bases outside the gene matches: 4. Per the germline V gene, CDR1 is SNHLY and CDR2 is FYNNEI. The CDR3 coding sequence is TGTGCCAGCAGTTTGGACAGGGCTAACACCGGGGAGCTGTTTTTT. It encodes CASSLDRANTGELFF. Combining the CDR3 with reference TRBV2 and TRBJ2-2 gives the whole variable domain EPEVTQTPSHQVTQMGQEVILRCVPISNHLYFYWYRQILGQKVEFLVSFYNNEISEKSEIFDDQFSVERPDGSNFTLKIRSTKLEDSAMYFCASSLDRANTGELFFGEGSRLTVL.

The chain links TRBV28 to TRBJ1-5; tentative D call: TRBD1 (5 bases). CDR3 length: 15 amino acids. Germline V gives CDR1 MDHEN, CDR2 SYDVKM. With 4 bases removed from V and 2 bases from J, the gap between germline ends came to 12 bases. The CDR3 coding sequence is TGTGCCAGCAGTTCCCCGGGGGACGGCAATCAGCCCCAGCATTTT. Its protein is CASSSPGDGNQPQHF.

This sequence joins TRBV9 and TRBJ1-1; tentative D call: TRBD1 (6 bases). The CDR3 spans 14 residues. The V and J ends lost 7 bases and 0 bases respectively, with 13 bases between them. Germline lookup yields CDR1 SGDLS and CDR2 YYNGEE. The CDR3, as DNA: TGTGCCAGCGCCGAAGGGGGTATGAACACTGAAGCTTTCTTT. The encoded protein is CASAEGGMNTEAFF.

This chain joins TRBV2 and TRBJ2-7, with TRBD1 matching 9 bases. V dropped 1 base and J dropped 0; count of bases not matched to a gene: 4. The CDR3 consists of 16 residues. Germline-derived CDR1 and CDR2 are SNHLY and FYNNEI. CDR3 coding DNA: TGTGCCAGCAGTGAAGATTTGGGACAGGGCTCCTACGAGCAGTACTTC. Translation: CASSEDLGQGSYEQYF.